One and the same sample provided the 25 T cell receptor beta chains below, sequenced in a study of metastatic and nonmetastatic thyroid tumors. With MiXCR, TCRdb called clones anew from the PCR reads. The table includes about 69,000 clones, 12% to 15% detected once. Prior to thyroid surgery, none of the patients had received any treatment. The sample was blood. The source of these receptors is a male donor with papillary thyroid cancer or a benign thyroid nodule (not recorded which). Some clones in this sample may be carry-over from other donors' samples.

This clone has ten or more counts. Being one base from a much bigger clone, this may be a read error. This CDR3 reads CASIGVRDSSYEQYV. CDR3 bases: TGTGCCAGTATCGGGGTCCGGGACAGCTCCTACGAGCAGTACGTC. The chain joins TRBV19 to TRBJ2-7, with TRBD1 identical over 7 bases. V gave up 7 bases and J gave up 0 bases; unmatched junction bases: 9. Per germline, CDR1 LNHDA and CDR2 SQIVND (reference sequence). The CDR3 spans 15 residues.

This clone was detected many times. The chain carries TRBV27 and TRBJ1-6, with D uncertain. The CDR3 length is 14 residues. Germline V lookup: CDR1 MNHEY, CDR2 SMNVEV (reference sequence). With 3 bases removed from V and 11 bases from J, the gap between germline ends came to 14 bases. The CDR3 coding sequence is TGTGCCAGCAGTTTTGGAGGGAGGTACACACCCCTCCACTTT. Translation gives CASSFGGRYTPLHF.

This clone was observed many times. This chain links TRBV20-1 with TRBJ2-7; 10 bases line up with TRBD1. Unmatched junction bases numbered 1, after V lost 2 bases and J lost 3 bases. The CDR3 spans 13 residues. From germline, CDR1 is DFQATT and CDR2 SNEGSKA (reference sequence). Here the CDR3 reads CSARRDRGYEQYV. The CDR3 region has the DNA TGCAGTGCTAGAAGGGACAGGGGCTACGAGCAGTACGTC.

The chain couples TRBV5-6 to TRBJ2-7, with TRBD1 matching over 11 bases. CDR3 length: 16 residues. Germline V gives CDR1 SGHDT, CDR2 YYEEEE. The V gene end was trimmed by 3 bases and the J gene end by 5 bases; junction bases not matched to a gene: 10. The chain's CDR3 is CASSYYRDRGVDEQYF. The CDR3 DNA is TGTGCCAGCAGCTATTACCGGGACAGGGGGGTGGACGAGCAGTACTTC.

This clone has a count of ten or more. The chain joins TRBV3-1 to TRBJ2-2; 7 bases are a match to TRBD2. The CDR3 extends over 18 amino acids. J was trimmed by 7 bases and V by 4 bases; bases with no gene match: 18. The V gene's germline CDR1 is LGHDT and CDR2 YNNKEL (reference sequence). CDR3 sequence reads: CASSRYTWASGDLGELFF. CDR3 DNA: TGTGCCAGCAGCCGATACACCTGGGCTAGCGGAGACCTCGGGGAGCTGTTTTTT.

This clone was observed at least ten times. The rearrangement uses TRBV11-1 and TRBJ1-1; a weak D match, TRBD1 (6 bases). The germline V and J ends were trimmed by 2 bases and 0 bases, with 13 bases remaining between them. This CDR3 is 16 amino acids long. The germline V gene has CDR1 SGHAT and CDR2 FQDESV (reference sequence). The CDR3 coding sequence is TGTGCCAGCAGCTTAAGGCAGGGGTTGATGAACACTGAAGCTTTCTTT. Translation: CASSLRQGLMNTEAFF.

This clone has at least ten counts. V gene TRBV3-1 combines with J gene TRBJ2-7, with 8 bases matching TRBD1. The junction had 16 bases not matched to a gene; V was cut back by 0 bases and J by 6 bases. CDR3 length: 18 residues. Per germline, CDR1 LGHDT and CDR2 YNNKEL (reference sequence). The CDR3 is CASSQDRCGGQGPGEQYF. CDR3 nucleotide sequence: TGTGCCAGCAGCCAAGATCGCTGTGGCGGACAGGGACCTGGCGAGCAGTACTTC.

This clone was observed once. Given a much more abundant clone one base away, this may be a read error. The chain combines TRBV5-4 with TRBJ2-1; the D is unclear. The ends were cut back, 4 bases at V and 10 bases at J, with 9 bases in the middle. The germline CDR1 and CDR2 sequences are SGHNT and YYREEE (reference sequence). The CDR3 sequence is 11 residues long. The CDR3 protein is CASSKGPEQFF. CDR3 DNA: TGTGCCAGCAGCAAGGGCCCGGAGCAGTTCTTC. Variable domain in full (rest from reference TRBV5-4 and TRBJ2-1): ETGVTQSPTHLIKTRGQQVTLRCSSQSGHNTVSWYQQALGQGPQFIFQYYREEENGRGNFPPRFSGLQFPNYSSELNVNALELDDSALYLCASSKGPEQFFGPGTRLTVL.

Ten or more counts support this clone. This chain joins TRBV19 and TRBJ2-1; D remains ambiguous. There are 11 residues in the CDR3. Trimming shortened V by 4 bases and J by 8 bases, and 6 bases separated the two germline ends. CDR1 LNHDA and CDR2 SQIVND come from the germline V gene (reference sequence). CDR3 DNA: TGTGCCAGTAGTAGCTATGATGAGCAGTTCTTC. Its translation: CASSSYDEQFF.

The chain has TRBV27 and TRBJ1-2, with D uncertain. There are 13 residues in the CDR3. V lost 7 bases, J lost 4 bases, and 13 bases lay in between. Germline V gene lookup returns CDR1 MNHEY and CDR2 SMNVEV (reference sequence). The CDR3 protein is CASTVCGSYGYTF. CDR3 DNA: TGTGCCAGCACAGTGTGCGGGAGCTATGGCTACACCTTC.

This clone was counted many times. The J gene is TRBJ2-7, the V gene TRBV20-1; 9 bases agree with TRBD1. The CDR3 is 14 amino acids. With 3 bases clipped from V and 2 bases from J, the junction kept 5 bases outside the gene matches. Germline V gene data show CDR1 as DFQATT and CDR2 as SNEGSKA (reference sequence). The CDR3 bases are TGCAGTGCTAGCCGGGACAGGGTCACCTACGAGCAGTACTTC. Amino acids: CSASRDRVTYEQYF.

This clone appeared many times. The CDR3 DNA sequence: TGTGCCAGCAGTCCAGGGGGAGGGCCAGCTTTCTTT. It codes for CASSPGGGPAFF. The rearrangement joins TRBV25-1 to TRBJ1-1, with 7 bases matching TRBD1. The CDR3 spans 12 residues. CDR1 is MGHDK, CDR2 SYGVNS, per germline. V dropped 5 bases and J dropped 10; count of bases not matched to a gene: 7.

The CDR3 DNA follows: TGCAGTGCTGATAGGGTCTATAACACTGAAGCTTTCTTT. It codes for CSADRVYNTEAFF. The chain links TRBV20-1 to TRBJ1-1; D uncertain. Germline V gene sequence: CDR1 DFQATT, CDR2 SNEGSKA (reference sequence). CDR3 length: 13 amino acids. V shed 5 bases and J shed 2 bases, with 12 bases lying between them.

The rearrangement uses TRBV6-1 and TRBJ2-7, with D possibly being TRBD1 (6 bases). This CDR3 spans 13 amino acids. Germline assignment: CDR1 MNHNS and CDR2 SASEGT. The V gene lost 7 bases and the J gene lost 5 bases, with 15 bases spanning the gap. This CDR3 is CASTKGEYNEQYF. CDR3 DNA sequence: TGTGCCAGCACAAAGGGGGAATACAACGAGCAGTACTTC.

This chain's CDR3 is CASSLDREGHEQYF. CDR3 bases: TGTGCCAGCAGCTTGGACAGGGAGGGACACGAGCAGTACTTC. The chain has TRBV11-2 and TRBJ2-7, with D possibly matching TRBD1 (8 bases). The CDR3 consists of 14 residues. Trimming took 3 bases from V and 5 from J, leaving 14 bases between them. Germline lookup yields CDR1 SGHAT and CDR2 FQNNGV. The full variable domain, in which reference TRBV11-2 and TRBJ2-7 provide the parts outside the CDR3, is EAGVAQSPRYKIIEKRQSVAFWCNPISGHATLYWYQQILGQGPKLLIQFQNNGVVDDSQLPKDRFSAERLKGVDSTLKIQPAKLEDSAVYLCASSLDREGHEQYFGPGTRLTVT.

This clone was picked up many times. The chain's CDR3 is CASSLGAGVFAEQYF. CDR3 sequence (DNA): TGTGCCAGCAGCTTGGGGGCAGGGGTGTTCGCCGAGCAGTACTTC. The chain links TRBV5-6 to TRBJ2-7; a weak D match, TRBD1 (6 bases). The V end was cut by 0 bases, the J end by 6 bases, with 16 bases between. The CDR3 is 15 amino acids. Per the germline V gene, CDR1 is SGHDT and CDR2 is YYEEEE.

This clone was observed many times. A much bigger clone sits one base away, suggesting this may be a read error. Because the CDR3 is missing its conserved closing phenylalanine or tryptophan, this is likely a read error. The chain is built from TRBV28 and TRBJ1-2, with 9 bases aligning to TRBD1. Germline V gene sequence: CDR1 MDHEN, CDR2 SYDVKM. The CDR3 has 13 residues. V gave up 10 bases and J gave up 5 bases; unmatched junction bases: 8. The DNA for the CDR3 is TGTGCCATCGAAGACAGGGGGTTATATGGCTACACCTCC. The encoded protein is CAIEDRGLYGYTS.

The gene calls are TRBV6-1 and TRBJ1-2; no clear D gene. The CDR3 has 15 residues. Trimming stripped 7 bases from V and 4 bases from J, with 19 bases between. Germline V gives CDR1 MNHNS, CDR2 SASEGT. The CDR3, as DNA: TGTGCCAGCAAGAGTTCCGACGGGCTTCTCTATGGCTACACCTTC. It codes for CASKSSDGLLYGYTF.

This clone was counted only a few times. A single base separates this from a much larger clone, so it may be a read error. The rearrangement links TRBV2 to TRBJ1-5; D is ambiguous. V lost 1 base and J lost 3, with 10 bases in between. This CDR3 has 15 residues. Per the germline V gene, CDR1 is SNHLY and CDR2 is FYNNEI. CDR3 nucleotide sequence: TGTGCCAGCAGTGAAGTAACAGTGTACAATCAGCCCCAGCATTTT. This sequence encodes CASSEVTVYNQPQHF.

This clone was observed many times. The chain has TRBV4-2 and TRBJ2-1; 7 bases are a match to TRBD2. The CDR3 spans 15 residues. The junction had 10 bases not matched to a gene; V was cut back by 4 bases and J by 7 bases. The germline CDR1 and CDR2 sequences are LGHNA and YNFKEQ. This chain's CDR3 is CASSPSGGIVNEQFF. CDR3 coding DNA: TGTGCCAGCAGCCCCTCGGGGGGTATAGTAAATGAGCAGTTCTTC.

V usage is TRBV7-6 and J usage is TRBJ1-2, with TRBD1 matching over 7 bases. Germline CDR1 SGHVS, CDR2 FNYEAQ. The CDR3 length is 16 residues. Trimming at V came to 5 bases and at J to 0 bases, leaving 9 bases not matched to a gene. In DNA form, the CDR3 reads TGTGCCAGCAGCCCGGACAGGTGCCCCGCTAACTATGGCTACACCTTC. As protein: CASSPDRCPANYGYTF.

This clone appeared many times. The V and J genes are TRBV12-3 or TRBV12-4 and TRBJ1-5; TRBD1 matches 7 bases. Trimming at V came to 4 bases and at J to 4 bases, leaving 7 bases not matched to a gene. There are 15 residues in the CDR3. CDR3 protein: CASSWDSFPNQPQHF. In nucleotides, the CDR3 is TGTGCCAGCAGTTGGGACAGCTTCCCTAATCAGCCCCAGCATTTT.

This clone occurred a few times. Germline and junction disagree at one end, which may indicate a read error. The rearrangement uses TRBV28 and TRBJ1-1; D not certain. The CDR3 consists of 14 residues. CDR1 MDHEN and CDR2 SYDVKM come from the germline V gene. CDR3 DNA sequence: TGTGTCAGCAGTTTAGGAAGAACATTGACTGAAGCTTTCTTT. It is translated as CVSSLGRTLTEAFF.

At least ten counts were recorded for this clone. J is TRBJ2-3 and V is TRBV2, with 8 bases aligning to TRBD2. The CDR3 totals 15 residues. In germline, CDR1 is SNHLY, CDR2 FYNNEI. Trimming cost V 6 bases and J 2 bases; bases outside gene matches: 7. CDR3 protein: CASRKSGSFTDTQYF. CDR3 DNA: TGTGCCAGCAGGAAGAGCGGGAGTTTCACAGATACGCAGTATTTT.

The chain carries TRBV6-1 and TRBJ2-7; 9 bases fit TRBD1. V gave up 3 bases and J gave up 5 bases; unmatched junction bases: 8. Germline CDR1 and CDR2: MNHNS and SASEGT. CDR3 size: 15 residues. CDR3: CASSEPSGTGNEQYV. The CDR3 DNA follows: TGTGCCAGCAGTGAGCCCTCCGGGACAGGGAACGAGCAGTACGTC.